The rows below give T cell receptor beta chains drawn from one sample of a study of shared clonotypes between healthy human individuals. Method: immunoSEQ multiplex PCR; TCRdb's copy keeps in-frame clones and lacks some. Altogether 2 million to 2.5 million clones are present, 93% being singletons, with the ten largest covering approximately 0.37%. Material for sequencing was naive CD4+ T cells from PBMCs. Receptors originate from a man aged 18 to 29 in good health. Some clones in this sample may be carry-over from other donors' samples. Both conserved end residues are part of each CDR3.

V gene: TRBV28; J gene: TRBJ2-3; CDR3 protein: CASSNARAGTDTQYF
V gene: TRBV28; J gene: TRBJ2-7; CDR3 protein: CASSLTGSYEQYF
V gene: TRBV15; J gene: TRBJ1-2; CDR3 protein: CATSKELNGYTF
V gene: TRBV29-1; J gene: TRBJ1-1; CDR3 protein: CSADRGAPEAFF
V gene: TRBV29-1; J gene: TRBJ1-2; CDR3 protein: CSVGGAGHYGYTF
V gene: TRBV5-4; J gene: TRBJ1-2; CDR3 protein: CASSGRRQGEAGYTF
V gene: TRBV2; J gene: TRBJ2-2; CDR3 protein: CASSGLAGATGELFF
V gene: TRBV28; J gene: TRBJ1-6; CDR3 protein: CASSLGQVYNSPLHF
V gene: TRBV5-4; J gene: TRBJ1-2; CDR3 protein: CASSVRTRLDGYTF
V gene: TRBV6-5; J gene: TRBJ1-1; CDR3 protein: CASRKQGDPSAFF
V gene: TRBV2; J gene: TRBJ2-2; CDR3 protein: CASSDPALAGVVGELFF